Presented here are 23 T cell receptor beta chains from one specimen sequenced in a study of cytomegalovirus exposure and HLA in healthy donors. PCR was performed using 60 Vbeta and 13 Jbeta primers. TCRdb's copy holds only in-frame clones and misses some; the assay was immunoSEQ multiplex PCR. The sample carries tens of thousands of clones, 67% recorded once. Material: PBMCs. All receptors derive from a man under 40 in good health and CMV-seronegative.

The CDR3 region has the DNA TGTGCCAGCAGTTCTGGGGCAGCCTACAATGAGCAGTTCTTC. This sequence encodes CASSSGAAYNEQFF. The rearrangement links TRBV6-5 to TRBJ2-1; a possible D gene is TRBD1 (5 bases). Per the germline V gene, CDR1 is MNHEY and CDR2 is SVGAGI. The CDR3 has 14 residues. V was clipped by 4 bases and J by 2 bases, with 9 bases between them.

The table lists this clone with a few counts. The genes are TRBV10-1 and TRBJ2-1; a possible D gene is TRBD2 (5 bases). V dropped 1 base and J dropped 0 bases, with 7 bases sitting between them. In germline, CDR1 is WNHNN, CDR2 SYGVQD (reference sequence). The CDR3 is 15 amino acids. The CDR3: CASSEFGSSYNEQFF. CDR3 in DNA: TGCGCCAGCAGTGAGTTTGGGAGCTCCTACAATGAGCAGTTCTTC.

This clone is classed as medium-sized. The chain employs TRBV5-4 and TRBJ2-7; a possible D gene is TRBD1 (6 bases). Germline CDR1 SGHNT, CDR2 YYREEE (reference sequence). Trimming removed 3 bases at V and 7 bases at J, with 17 bases between. There are 14 residues in the CDR3. The CDR3 reads CASSSFTGLSEQYF. DNA for the CDR3: TGTGCCAGCAGCTCCTTTACAGGGCTTTCGGAGCAGTACTTC.

The chain uses TRBV5-1 and TRBJ1-1; 12 positions agree with TRBD1. V lost 3 bases and J lost 4; bases outside the gene matches: 7. The CDR3 runs to 16 residues. Germline loops: CDR1 SGHRS, CDR2 YFSETQ. The CDR3 coding sequence is TGCGCCAGCAGCTGGGACAGGGGGCTTGGGGGCACTGAAGCTTTCTTT. This translates into CASSWDRGLGGTEAFF.

This clone has only a few counts. This sequence joins TRBV7-2 and TRBJ2-7, with D possibly being TRBD1 (5 bases). V was pared by 2 bases and J by 6 bases, with 20 bases between. This CDR3 region has 16 residues. CDR1 and CDR2 from the germline V gene are SGHTA and FQGNSA. CDR3: CASSLIFSGRVREQYF. For the CDR3, the DNA is TGTGCCAGCAGCTTAATATTTTCGGGCAGGGTGCGCGAGCAGTACTTC.

The chain uses TRBV9 and TRBJ1-1, with 10 bases that match TRBD1. Germline V gene sequence: CDR1 SGDLS, CDR2 YYNGEE. After removal of 0 bases from V and 6 bases from J, the junction contained 5 bases not matched to a gene. The CDR3 contains 15 residues. In DNA, the CDR3 is TGTGCCAGCAGCGTAGAGGGACAGGGGCTGTCTGAAGCTTTCTTT. Translation gives CASSVEGQGLSEAFF.

The chain recombines TRBV30 with TRBJ1-3; TRBD1 might be the D (5 bases). This CDR3 has 15 residues. V lost 3 bases and J 0 bases, leaving 12 bases between the germline ends. Germline CDR1 reads GTSNPN; CDR2 reads SVGIG (reference sequence). This CDR3 is CAWSPGHTSGNTIYF. CDR3 in DNA: TGTGCCTGGAGCCCCGGACATACCTCTGGAAACACCATATATTTT.

V is TRBV18 and J is TRBJ2-1; TRBD2 aligns across 11 bases. The CDR3 totals 17 residues. The J segment lost 8 bases and the V segment lost 1 base, leaving 10 bases of the junction unmatched. The V gene's germline CDR1 is KGHSH and CDR2 LQKENI. The CDR3 DNA reads TGTGCCAGCTCACCACTTCTGGCTAGCGGGAGGCGGGATGAGCAGTTCTTC. This encodes CASSPLLASGRRDEQFF.

The chain employs TRBV5-1 and TRBJ1-1; D is uncertain. CDR3 length: 14 residues. CDR1 SGHRS and CDR2 YFSETQ come from the germline V gene. Trimming left V 0 bases short and J 2 bases short, with 8 bases between. CDR3 coding DNA: TGCGCCAGCAGCTTGGTTACGGGAAACACTGAAGCTTTCTTT. Protein sequence: CASSLVTGNTEAFF.

The CDR3 nucleotides are TGTGCCAGCTATCAGACAGGGGAGGCAAATGAGCAGTTCTTC. Its translation: CASYQTGEANEQFF. V is TRBV19 and J is TRBJ2-1; TRBD1 agrees at 8 bases. V was pared by 9 bases and J by 7 bases, with 11 bases of the junction left unmatched. From germline, CDR1 is LNHDA and CDR2 SQIVND (reference sequence). This CDR3 spans 14 amino acids.

The count of this clone is one. The chain recombines TRBV9 with TRBJ2-7, with unresolved D. Between the trimmed V and J ends, which lost 1 base and 6 bases, there was a span of 11 bases. This CDR3 has 13 amino acids. Germline CDR1 reads SGDLS; CDR2 reads YYNGEE. CDR3 DNA: TGTGCCAGCAGCGTAACGGTCAACTCCGAGCAGTACTTC. Its protein is CASSVTVNSEQYF.

This sequence joins TRBV6-4 and TRBJ2-6; D perhaps matches TRBD1 (5 bases). The germline V gene encodes CDR1 MRHNA and CDR2 SNTAGT. CDR3 length: 17 amino acids. Trimming removed 5 bases from V and 0 bases from J, with 14 bases in between. This CDR3 reads CASSYADSGSGANVLTF. The DNA of the CDR3 is TGTGCCAGCAGTTACGCCGACAGTGGCTCTGGGGCCAACGTCCTGACTTTC.

This CDR3 reads CAWSAPRRGAGEKLFF. The CDR3 DNA reads TGTGCCTGGAGTGCCCCCCGGCGGGGGGCGGGTGAAAAACTGTTTTTT. The chain carries TRBV30 and TRBJ1-4, with D tentatively TRBD1 (6 bases). Germline assignment: CDR1 GTSNPN and CDR2 SVGIG (reference sequence). The CDR3 consists of 16 residues. Trimming shortened V by 1 base and J by 7 bases, and 19 bases separated the two germline ends.

The CDR3 loop reads CASSVNSPYNQPQHF. The CDR3 DNA reads as TGTGCCAGCAGCGTAAACAGTCCCTACAATCAGCCCCAGCATTTT. The chain joins TRBV9 to TRBJ1-5; D gene uncertain. V was cut by 1 base and J by 3 bases, with 11 bases left in between. Germline CDR1 SGDLS, CDR2 YYNGEE. The CDR3 contains 15 residues.

The chain has TRBV5-1 and TRBJ2-1; possibly TRBD1 for D (5 bases). The CDR3 is made up of 13 amino acids. Deletions cut 6 bases from V and 6 bases from J, with 13 bases between. The germline V gene encodes CDR1 SGHRS and CDR2 YFSETQ. Here the CDR3 reads CASKIQESNEQFF. The CDR3, as DNA: TGCGCCAGCAAAATACAGGAGAGCAATGAGCAGTTCTTC. Complete variable domain (other parts from reference TRBV5-1 and TRBJ2-1): KAGVTQTPRYLIKTRGQQVTLSCSPISGHRSVSWYQQTPGQGLQFLFEYFSETQRNKGNFPGRFSGRQFSNSRSEMNVSTLELGDSALYLCASKIQESNEQFFGPGTRLTVL.

The J gene is TRBJ1-5, the V gene TRBV19, with D perhaps matching TRBD1 (6 bases). Germline V gene data show CDR1 as LNHDA and CDR2 as SQIVND (reference sequence). With 6 bases removed from V and 5 bases from J, the gap between germline ends came to 26 bases. This CDR3 is built from 18 residues. The CDR3, as DNA: TGTGCCAGTAGCCTAGACAGGAGACGACCTAAAATGGATCAGCCCCAGCATTTT. Its protein product is CASSLDRRRPKMDQPQHF.

This clone appeared a few times. V is TRBV4-1 and J is TRBJ2-7; D not certain. Deletions cut 0 bases from V and 3 bases from J, with 9 bases between. The CDR3 consists of 14 residues. Per the germline V gene, CDR1 is MGHRA and CDR2 is YSYEKL. The CDR3 here is CASSQDPSFYEQYF. In DNA, the CDR3 is TGCGCCAGCAGCCAAGATCCGAGTTTCTACGAGCAGTACTTC.

V gene TRBV14 combines with J gene TRBJ2-2, with D perhaps TRBD1 (5 bases). Trimming removed 6 bases from V and 1 base from J, with 9 bases in between. The CDR3 loop spans 14 amino acids. CDR1 SGHDN and CDR2 FVKESK come from the germline V gene. CDR3 in DNA: TGTGCCAGCAGACCCGGACAGAACACCGGGGAGCTGTTTTTT. Its protein is CASRPGQNTGELFF.

V usage is TRBV5-4 and J usage is TRBJ2-2; 8 nucleotides line up with TRBD1. This CDR3 is built from 16 residues. Losses at the gene ends were 4 bases for V and 2 bases for J; bases not matched to a gene: 7. Germline-derived CDR1 and CDR2 are SGHNT and YYREEE (reference sequence). CDR3 sequence reads: CASSRRQGRNTGELFF. The CDR3 region has the DNA TGTGCCAGCAGCCGGCGACAGGGGCGTAACACCGGGGAGCTGTTTTTT.

A single count supports this clone. V is TRBV19 and J is TRBJ1-1, with TRBD1 as a possible D gene (5 bases). Per the germline V gene, CDR1 is LNHDA and CDR2 is SQIVND (reference sequence). CDR3 length equals 15 residues. Trimming pared 3 bases from V and 3 bases from J, leaving 14 bases between. CDR3 residues: CASSIPRGGYTEAFF. Written as DNA, the CDR3 is TGTGCCAGTAGTATCCCACGGGGGGGTTACACTGAAGCTTTCTTT.

This clone occurred a few times. The J gene is TRBJ1-1, the V gene TRBV5-1; D unclear. The CDR3 runs to 16 residues. Trimming stripped 0 bases from V and 8 bases from J, with 20 bases between. Germline V gives CDR1 SGHRS, CDR2 YFSETQ. CDR3 DNA sequence: TGCGCCAGCAGCTTGGATTTGGTGGGCAGCTTAGACGAAGCTTTCTTT. Encoded protein: CASSLDLVGSLDEAFF.

The chain links TRBV7-9 to TRBJ2-6; 7 bases line up with TRBD1. The CDR3 has 19 amino acids. Germline assignment: CDR1 SEHNR and CDR2 FQNEAQ (reference sequence). V shed 4 bases and J 0 bases; nucleotides not matched to a gene: 12. CDR3 sequence: CASSSPGQPISSGANVLTF. The CDR3 DNA reads TGTGCCAGCAGCTCACCGGGACAGCCCATAAGCTCTGGGGCCAACGTCCTGACTTTC.

V and J are TRBV28 and TRBJ2-7; tentatively, D is TRBD1 (6 bases). Germline loops: CDR1 MDHEN, CDR2 SYDVKM. The ends were cut back, 2 bases at V and 4 bases at J, with 12 bases in the middle. This CDR3 is built from 14 residues. CDR3 amino acids: CASSLGGSLYEQYF. The CDR3 DNA is TGTGCCAGCAGTTTAGGGGGCAGCTTATACGAGCAGTACTTC.